The T cell receptor beta chain under discussion was sequenced for a study of blood T cell repertoires in COVID-19 (dated by TCRdb to 2018 to 2021). For context, the study as a whole: The collaborator samples originated in the United States, Italy and Spain and spanned the acute and convalescent phases of COVID-19. The prospective study material was composed of cDNA or gDNA derived from T cells, B-cell-depleted T cells, or PBMCs. Subjects who had been exposed to COVID-19, were actively infected with it, or had recovered from it provided the deeply sampled blood TCRbeta repertoires that made up the dataset. The repertoires were released in a freely available public database intended as a resource for research on the immune response to SARS-CoV-2. Samples came from the ongoing ImmuneRACE study (first 160 participants) plus 1,254 subjects from 6 global collaborators. Sample metadata almost always included a de-identified subject ID, COVID-19 status, age in years and sex. Where available, HLA class I and class II types were taken from metadata supplied by the sample provider and were not determined by assay-based typing. General findings and caveats noted by the study authors: How much clinical and demographic metadata was included differed by source and by participant, and the metadata was provided uncurated.

From its cysteine to its phenylalanine, the CDR3 spans 14 amino acids. Only the CDR3 region is kept as DNA, spanning 42 bases read in frame from base 1. Via the germline V gene, CDR1 is SQVTM and CDR2 ANQGSEA. V trim: 7 bases; J trim: 2 bases; unmatched bases: 5. The immunoSEQ Assay, a bias-controlled multiplex PCR, was used to amplify TCRbeta CDR3 regions from genomic DNA. For the original study's pipeline: Nucleated cell counts per sample were estimated from amplification of reference gene primers within the assay. To quantify the absolute abundance of each unique TCRbeta CDR3 rearrangement, sequence reads were collapsed and filtered. For each sample, productive Simpson clonality was calculated as the square root of Simpson's diversity index across productive rearrangements. TCRdb holds this immuneACCESS table with in-frame rearrangements only. Some clones are missing; in checked studies, unresolved V genes explain under half, and the rest has no known cause. From that table come the V and J calls and clone size; the DNA was used to work out D and trimming. This sample gives 400,000 or so clones in total; 90% of them show up just once. Together, the top ten hold under 0.7% of the sample.

Participants in the prospective study were enrolled through a virtual design, were aged about 18 to 100 years, and lived in about 25 United States geographic areas. Cohort assignment in the prospective study relied on participant-reported clinical history from a screening survey and a study questionnaire. For ImmuneRACE Cohort 3, a participant was defined as recovered based on two consecutive negative NP/OP PCR tests, clearance by a healthcare professional, or resolution of symptoms. Mobile phlebotomists in the prospective study collected whole blood, serum and a nasopharyngeal or oropharyngeal swab from every participant. Over a roughly 2-month period, participants in the prospective study had the option of providing additional blood draws and questionnaires. Before DNA extraction, blood samples from the prospective study were shipped at room temperature or frozen. Remarks on this clone: Its recognized antigen is unknown. The input lacks base qualities; no much larger clone sits a single base away. This specimen includes other DNA sequences encoding the same CDR3.

The sequencing sample was made of PBMCs or T cells enriched from blood (not recorded which). The chain was built from TRBV29-1 and TRBJ2-1, with 10 junctional bases fitting TRBD2. The source of this sequence is a man aged 18 to 29 who had recovered from COVID-19. The sequenced DNA: TGCAGCGCGACCGGGACTAGCGCCTACAATGAGCAGTTCTTC. Protein translation: CSATGTSAYNEQFF.